The 5 T cell receptor beta chains reported below all come from one sample, sequenced in a study of blood T cells in healthy people across ages. A second PCR of 7 to 11 cycles used a sample-barcoded 5' primer and a J-beta primer mix. Each CDR3 protein is one row after TCRdb ran MiXCR on the 5' RACE reads. The table records hundreds of thousands of distinct CDR3 sequences, 49% of them present only once. Sequenced input: blood. These receptors all stem from a woman aged 55 to 70 in good health.

This clonotype was seen ten or more times. The gene calls are TRBV29-1 and TRBJ2-1; 11 bases agree with TRBD1. Germline assignment: CDR1 SQVTM and CDR2 ANQGSEA. With V trimmed by 6 bases and J by 4 bases, 5 bases remained unmatched. CDR3 size: 14 residues. The CDR3 protein is CSVLRDRGYNEQFF. In DNA form, the CDR3 reads TGCAGCGTCCTCAGGGACAGGGGGTACAATGAGCAGTTCTTC.

The chain is built from TRBV5-1 and TRBJ2-7; either TRBD1 or TRBD2 may supply D (6 bases each). Germline CDR1 reads SGHRS; CDR2 reads YFSETQ. This CDR3 spans 15 amino acids. The V end lost 4 bases, the J end lost 2 bases, and 16 bases lay between the germline ends. This CDR3 is CASSPGGGRPYEQYF. In DNA, the CDR3 is TGCGCCAGCAGCCCTGGAGGGGGAAGGCCCTACGAGCAGTACTTC.

This clonotype appeared many times. This chain joins TRBV12-3 or TRBV12-4 and TRBJ2-7; possible D gene TRBD2, 6 bases. CDR3 size: 16 residues. Between the trimmed V and J ends, which lost 3 bases and 3 bases, there was a span of 18 bases. The CDR3 DNA reads as TGTGCCAGCAGTTTGCGGGGCCACTACTCCTACTACGAGCAGTACTTC. Translated, it gives CASSLRGHYSYYEQYF.

The rearrangement joins TRBV3-1 to TRBJ1-6; D is perhaps TRBD1 (6 bases). The CDR3 loop spans 13 amino acids. Germline CDR1 reads LGHDT; CDR2 reads YNNKEL (reference sequence). Trimming stripped 2 bases from V and 10 bases from J, with 9 bases between. The CDR3 loop reads CASSQYRDSPLHF. The CDR3 nucleotides read TGTGCCAGCAGCCAATACAGGGACTCACCCCTCCACTTT.

Worth noting for this clonotype: A single base separates this from a much larger clone, so it may be a read error. The chain is built from TRBV20-1 and TRBJ2-3, with D possibly being TRBD1 (6 bases). V shed 3 bases and J shed 4 bases, with 14 bases lying between them. The CDR3 covers 14 residues. Germline CDR1 is DFQATT and CDR2 is SNEGSKA (reference sequence). Written as DNA, the CDR3 is TGCAGTGCTAGGGGGGCAGGTAACCCAGATACGCAGTATTTT. This gives the protein CSARGAGNPDTQYF.